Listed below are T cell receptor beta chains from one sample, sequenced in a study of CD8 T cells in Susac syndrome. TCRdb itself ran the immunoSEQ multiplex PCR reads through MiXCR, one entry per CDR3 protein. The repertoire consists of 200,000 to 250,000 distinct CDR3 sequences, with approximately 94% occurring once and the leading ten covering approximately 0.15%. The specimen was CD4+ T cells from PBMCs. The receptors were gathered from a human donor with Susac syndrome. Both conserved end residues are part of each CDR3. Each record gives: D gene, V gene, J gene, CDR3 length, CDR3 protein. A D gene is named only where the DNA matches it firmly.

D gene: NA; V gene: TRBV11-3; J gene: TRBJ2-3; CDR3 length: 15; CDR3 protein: CASSFLTTITDTQYF
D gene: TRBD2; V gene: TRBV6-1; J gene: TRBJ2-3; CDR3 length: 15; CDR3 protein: CASSGLAGGPDTQYF
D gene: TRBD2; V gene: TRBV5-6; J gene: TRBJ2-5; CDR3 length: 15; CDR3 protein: CASSWERGLQETQYF
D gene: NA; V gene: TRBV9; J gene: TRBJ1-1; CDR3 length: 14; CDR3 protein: CASVRGRENTEAFF
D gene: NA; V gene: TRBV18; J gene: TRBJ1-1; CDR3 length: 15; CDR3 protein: CASSPQGSSNTEAFF
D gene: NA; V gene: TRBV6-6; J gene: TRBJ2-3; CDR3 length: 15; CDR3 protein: CASSYSHPLTDTQYF
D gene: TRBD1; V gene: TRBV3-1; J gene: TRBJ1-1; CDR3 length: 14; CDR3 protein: CASSQDATGWPAFF
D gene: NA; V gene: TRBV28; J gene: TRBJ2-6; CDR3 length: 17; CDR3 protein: CASSLRTGVEGANVLTF
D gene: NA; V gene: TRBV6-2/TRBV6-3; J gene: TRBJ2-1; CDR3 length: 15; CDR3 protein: CASSSIRDQGNEQFF
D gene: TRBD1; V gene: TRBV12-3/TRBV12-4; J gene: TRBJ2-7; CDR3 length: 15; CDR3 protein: CASRQTGGVTYEQYF
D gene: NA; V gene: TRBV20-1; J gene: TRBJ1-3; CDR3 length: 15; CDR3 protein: CSARLRRTIGNTIYF
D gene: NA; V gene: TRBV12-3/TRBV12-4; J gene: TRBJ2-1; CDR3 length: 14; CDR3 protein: CASRGATTYNEQFF
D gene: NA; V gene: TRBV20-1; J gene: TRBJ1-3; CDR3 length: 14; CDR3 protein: CSARVGSSGNTIYF
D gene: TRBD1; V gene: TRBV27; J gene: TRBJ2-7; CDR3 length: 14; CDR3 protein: CASTPGTGGHEQYF
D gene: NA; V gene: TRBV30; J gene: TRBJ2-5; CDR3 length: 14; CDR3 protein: CAWRGAGPGETQYF
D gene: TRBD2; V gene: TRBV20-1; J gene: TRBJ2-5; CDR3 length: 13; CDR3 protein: CSARPAGDETQYF
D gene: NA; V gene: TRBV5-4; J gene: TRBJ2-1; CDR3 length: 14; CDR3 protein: CASSPPLSYNEQFF
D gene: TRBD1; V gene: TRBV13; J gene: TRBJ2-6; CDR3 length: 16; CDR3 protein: CASSSGQGQRANVLTF
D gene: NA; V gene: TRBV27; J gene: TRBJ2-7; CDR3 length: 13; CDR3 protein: CATKGTGRLEQYF
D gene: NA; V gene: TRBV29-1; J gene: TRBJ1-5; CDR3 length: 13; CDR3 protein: CSVVTASNQPQHF
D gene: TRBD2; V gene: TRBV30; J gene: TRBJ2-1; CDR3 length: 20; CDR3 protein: CAWSPIPGLAGDRSYNEQFF
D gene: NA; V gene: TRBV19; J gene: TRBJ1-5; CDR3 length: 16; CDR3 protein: CASSIQGVDSNQPQHF
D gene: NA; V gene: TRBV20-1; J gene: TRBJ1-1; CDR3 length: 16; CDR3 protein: CSASSRRGSRNTEAFF
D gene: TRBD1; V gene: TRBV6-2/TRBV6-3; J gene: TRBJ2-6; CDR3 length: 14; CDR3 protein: CASRDRAGANVLTF
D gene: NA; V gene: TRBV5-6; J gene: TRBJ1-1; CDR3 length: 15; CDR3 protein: CASSLSQTMNTEAFF
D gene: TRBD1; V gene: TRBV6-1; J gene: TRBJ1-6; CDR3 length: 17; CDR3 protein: CASSPTDRESSNSPLHF
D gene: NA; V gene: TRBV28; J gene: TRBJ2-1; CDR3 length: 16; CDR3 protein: CASSLAGRGPYNEQFF
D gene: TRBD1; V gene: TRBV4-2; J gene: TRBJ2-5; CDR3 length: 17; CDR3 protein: CASSQDPGQGHQETQYF
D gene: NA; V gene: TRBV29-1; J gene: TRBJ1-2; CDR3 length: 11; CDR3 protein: CSVPQTYGYTF
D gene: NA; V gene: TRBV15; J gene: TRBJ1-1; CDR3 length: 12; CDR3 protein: CATSIAGTEAFF
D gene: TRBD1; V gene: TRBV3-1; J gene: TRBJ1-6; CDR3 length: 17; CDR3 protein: CASSQKWDRGTGSPLHF
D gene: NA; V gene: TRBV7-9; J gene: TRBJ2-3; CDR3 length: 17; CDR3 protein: CASSYYAGTEDTDTQYF
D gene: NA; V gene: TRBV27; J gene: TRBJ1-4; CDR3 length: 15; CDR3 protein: CASSPTVAANEKLFF
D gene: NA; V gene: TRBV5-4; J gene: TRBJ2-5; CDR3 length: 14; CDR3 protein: CASSLVGRVETQYF
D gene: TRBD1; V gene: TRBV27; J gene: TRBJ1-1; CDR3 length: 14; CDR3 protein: CASSLDRVNTEAFF
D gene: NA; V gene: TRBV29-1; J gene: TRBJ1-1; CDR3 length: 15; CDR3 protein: CSVEGVGLMNTEAFF
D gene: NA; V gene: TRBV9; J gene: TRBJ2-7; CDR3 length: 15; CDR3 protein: CASSPRKSVGYEQYF
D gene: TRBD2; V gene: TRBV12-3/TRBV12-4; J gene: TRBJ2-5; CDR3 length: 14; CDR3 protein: CASRYGLASETQYF
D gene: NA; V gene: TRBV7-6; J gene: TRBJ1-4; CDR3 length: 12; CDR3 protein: CASSLLGEKLFF
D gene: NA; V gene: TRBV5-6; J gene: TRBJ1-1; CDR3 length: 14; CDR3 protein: CASFLIGGVTEAFF
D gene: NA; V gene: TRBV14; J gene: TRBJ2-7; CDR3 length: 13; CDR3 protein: CASNPPGVLEQYF